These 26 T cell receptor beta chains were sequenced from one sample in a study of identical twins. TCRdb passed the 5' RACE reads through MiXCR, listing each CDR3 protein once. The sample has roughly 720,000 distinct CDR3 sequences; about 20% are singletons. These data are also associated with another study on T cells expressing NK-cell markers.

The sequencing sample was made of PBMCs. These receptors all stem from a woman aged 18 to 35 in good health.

DNA of the CDR3: TGTGCCAGCAGTTCTACCGGGACAGTGAAACCCTACAATGAGCAGTTCTTC. Translating it yields CASSSTGTVKPYNEQFF. This chain uses TRBV6-8 with TRBJ2-1, with 7 bases fitting TRBD1. The CDR3 runs to 17 residues. The V and J ends lost 4 bases and 2 bases, in that order; junction bases with no gene match: 11. Germline V gene lookup returns CDR1 MNHGY and CDR2 SAAAGT.

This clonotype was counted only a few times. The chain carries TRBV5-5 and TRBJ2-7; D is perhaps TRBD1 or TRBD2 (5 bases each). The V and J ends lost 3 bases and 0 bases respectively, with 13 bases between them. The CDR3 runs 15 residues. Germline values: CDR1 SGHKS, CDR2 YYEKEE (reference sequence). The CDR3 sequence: CASSSGPPGSYEQYF. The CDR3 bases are TGTGCCAGCAGCTCGGGGCCCCCGGGCTCCTACGAGCAGTACTTC.

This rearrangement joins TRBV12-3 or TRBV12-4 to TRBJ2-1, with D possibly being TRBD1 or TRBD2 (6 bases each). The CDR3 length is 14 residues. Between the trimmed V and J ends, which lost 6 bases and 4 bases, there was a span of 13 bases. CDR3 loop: CASSSRGVYNEQFF. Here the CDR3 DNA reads TGTGCCAGCAGCTCGAGGGGGGTGTACAATGAGCAGTTCTTC.

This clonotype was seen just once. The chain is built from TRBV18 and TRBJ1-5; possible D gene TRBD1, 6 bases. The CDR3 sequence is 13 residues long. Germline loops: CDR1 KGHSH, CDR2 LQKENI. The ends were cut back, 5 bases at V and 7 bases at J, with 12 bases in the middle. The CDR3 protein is CASSSGERQPQHF. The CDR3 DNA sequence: TGTGCCAGCTCATCAGGGGAGAGGCAGCCCCAGCATTTT.

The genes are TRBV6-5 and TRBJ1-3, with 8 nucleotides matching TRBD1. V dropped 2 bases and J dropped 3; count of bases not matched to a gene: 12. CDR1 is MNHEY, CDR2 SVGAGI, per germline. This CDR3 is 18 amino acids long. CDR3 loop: CASSYRGGQGVFGNTIYF. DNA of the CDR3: TGTGCCAGCAGTTACAGAGGAGGACAGGGAGTATTTGGAAACACCATATATTTT.

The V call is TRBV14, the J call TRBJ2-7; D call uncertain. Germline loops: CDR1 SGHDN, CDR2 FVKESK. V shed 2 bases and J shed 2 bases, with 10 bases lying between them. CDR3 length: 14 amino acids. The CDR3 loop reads CASSQFTATYEQYF. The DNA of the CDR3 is TGTGCCAGCAGCCAATTTACGGCCACCTACGAGCAGTACTTC.

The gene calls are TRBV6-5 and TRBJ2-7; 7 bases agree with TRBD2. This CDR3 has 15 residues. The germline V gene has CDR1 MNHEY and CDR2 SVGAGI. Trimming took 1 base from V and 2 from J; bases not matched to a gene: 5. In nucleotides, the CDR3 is TGTGCCAGCAGTTACTGGGGGGGGAGACCCTACGAGCAGTACTTC. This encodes CASSYWGGRPYEQYF.

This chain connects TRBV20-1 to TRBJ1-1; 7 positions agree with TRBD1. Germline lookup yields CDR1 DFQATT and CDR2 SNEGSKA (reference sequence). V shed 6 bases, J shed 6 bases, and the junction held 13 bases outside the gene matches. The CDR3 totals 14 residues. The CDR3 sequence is CSARGGIHWSEAFF. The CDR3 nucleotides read TGCAGTGCCAGGGGGGGGATACATTGGTCTGAAGCTTTCTTT.

For the CDR3, the DNA is TGCAGTGCTTGGATGAACACTGAAGCTTTCTTT. It translates to CSAWMNTEAFF. V is TRBV20-1 and J is TRBJ1-1; D is unclear. The length of the CDR3 is 11 residues. Germline V lookup: CDR1 DFQATT, CDR2 SNEGSKA (reference sequence). Trimming removed 5 bases at V and 0 bases at J, with 4 bases between.

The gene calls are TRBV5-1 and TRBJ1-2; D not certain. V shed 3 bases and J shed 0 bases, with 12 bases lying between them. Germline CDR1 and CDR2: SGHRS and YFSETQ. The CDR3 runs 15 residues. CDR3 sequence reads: CASSWKGSANYGYTF. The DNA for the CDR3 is TGCGCCAGCAGCTGGAAGGGTTCAGCTAACTATGGCTACACCTTC.

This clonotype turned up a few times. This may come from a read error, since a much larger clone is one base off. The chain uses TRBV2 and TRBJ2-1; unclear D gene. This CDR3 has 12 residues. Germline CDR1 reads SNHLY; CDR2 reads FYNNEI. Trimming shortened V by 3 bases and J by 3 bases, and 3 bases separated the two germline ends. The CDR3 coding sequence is TGTGCCAGCAGTGACGGCTACAATGAGCAGTTCTTC. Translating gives CASSDGYNEQFF.

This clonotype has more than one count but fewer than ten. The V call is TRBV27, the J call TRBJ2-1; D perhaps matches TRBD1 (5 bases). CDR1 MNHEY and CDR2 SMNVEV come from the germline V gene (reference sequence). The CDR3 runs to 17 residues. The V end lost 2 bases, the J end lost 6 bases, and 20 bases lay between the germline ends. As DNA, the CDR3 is TGTGCCAGCAGTTTACGGGTACAGGCCAGGACGGGCAATGAGCAGTTCTTC. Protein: CASSLRVQARTGNEQFF.

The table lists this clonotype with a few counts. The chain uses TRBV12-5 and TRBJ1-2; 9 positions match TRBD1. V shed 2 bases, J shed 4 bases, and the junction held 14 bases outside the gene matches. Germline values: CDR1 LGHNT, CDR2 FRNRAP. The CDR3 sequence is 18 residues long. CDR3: CASGLMHRDRAGIYGYTF. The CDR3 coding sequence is TGTGCTAGTGGTTTGATGCACCGGGACAGGGCGGGGATCTATGGCTACACCTTC.

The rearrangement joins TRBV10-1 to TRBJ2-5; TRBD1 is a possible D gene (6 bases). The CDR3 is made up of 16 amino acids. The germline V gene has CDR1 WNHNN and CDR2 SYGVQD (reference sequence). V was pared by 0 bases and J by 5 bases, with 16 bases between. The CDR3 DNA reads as TGCGCCAGCAGTGAGTCCGATCCAGGGGCCTTGGAGACCCAGTACTTC. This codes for CASSESDPGALETQYF.

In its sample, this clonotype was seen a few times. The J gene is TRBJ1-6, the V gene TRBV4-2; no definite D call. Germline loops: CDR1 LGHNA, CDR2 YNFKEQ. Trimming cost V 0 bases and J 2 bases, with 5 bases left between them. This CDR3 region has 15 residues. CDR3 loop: CASSQDWTYNSPLHF. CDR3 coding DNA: TGTGCCAGCAGCCAAGACTGGACCTATAATTCACCCCTCCACTTT.

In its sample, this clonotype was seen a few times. The CDR3 region has the DNA TGCAGCGTCCGTAAAGGGACAGGGGGCTACGAGCAGTACTTC. Translation gives CSVRKGTGGYEQYF. The chain employs TRBV29-1 and TRBJ2-7; 11 bases are a match to TRBD1. Germline V lookup: CDR1 SQVTM, CDR2 ANQGSEA. CDR3 length: 14 residues. After removal of 6 bases from V and 3 bases from J, the junction contained 7 bases not matched to a gene.

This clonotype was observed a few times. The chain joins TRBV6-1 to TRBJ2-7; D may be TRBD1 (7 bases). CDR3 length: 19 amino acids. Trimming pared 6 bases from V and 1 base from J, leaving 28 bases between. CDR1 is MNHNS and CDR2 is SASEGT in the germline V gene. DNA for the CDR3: TGTGCCAGCAGCCCCCGGTTCGGGCGGGACAGCAGAAATTCCTACGAGCAGTACTTC. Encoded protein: CASSPRFGRDSRNSYEQYF.

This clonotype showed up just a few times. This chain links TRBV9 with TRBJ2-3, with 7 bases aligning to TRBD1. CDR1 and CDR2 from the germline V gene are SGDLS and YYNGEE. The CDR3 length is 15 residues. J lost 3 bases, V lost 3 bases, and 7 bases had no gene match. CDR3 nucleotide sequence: TGTGCCAGCAGCGCTCCGGGACAGCTAACAGATACGCAGTATTTT. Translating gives CASSAPGQLTDTQYF.

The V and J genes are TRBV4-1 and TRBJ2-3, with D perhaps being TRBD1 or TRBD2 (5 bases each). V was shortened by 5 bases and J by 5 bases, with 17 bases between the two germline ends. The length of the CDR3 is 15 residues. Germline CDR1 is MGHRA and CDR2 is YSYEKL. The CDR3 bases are TGCGCCAGCAGCGGCGGGCCAGGGTCCGGAGATACGCAGTATTTT. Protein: CASSGGPGSGDTQYF.

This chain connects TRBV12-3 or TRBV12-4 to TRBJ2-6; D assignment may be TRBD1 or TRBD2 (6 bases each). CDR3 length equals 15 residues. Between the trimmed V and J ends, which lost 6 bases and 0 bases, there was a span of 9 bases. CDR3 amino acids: CASRGGSSGANVLTF. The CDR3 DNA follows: TGTGCCAGCAGAGGGGGGAGCTCTGGGGCCAACGTCCTGACTTTC.

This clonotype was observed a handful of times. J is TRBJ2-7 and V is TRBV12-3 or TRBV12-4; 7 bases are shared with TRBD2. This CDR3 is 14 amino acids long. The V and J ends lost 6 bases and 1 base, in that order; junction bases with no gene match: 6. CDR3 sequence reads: CASSHGLGSYEQYF. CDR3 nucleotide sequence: TGTGCCAGCAGCCACGGACTAGGTTCCTACGAGCAGTACTTC.

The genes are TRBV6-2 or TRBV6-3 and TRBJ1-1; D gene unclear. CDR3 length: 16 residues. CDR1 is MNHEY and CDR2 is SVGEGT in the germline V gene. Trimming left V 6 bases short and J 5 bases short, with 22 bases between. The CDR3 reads CASSLLLLGRGTEAFF. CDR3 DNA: TGTGCCAGCAGCCTACTCCTCCTAGGGCGAGGGACTGAAGCTTTCTTT.

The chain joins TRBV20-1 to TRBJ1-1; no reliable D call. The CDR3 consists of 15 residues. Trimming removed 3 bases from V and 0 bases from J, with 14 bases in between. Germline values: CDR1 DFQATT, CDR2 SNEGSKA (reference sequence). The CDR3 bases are TGCAGTGCTAGCGGAGGTGAGGGCATGAACACTGAAGCTTTCTTT. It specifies CSASGGEGMNTEAFF.

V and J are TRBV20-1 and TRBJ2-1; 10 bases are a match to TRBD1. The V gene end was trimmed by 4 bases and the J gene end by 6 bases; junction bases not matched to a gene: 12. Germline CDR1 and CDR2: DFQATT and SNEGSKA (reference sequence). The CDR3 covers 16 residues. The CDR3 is CSAIGTGVKWTNEQFF. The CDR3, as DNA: TGCAGTGCTATCGGGACAGGGGTTAAATGGACCAATGAGCAGTTCTTC.

The CDR3 coding sequence is TGTGCCAGCAGGCCCAGCGGGAGTGTGAATGAGCAGTTCTTC. The encoded protein is CASRPSGSVNEQFF. The gene calls are TRBV6-1 and TRBJ2-1; TRBD2 matches 8 bases. Germline trimming cut 6 bases from V and 7 bases from J; bases unmatched to any gene: 8. The CDR3 extends over 14 amino acids. Germline CDR1 MNHNS, CDR2 SASEGT.

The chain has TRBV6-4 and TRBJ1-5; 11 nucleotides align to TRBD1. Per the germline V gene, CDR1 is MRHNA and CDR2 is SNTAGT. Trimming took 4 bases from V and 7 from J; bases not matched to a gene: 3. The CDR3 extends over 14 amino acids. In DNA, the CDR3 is TGTGCCAGCAGTGTGGACAGGGGGCGGCAGCCCCAGCATTTT. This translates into CASSVDRGRQPQHF.